These 2 T cell receptor beta chains came from one sample sequenced in a study of tissue T cells after allogeneic stem cell transplantation. This research-autopsy study prospectively enrolled adult allogeneic hematopoietic cell transplant recipients with steroid-refractory graft-versus-host disease. Repertoires were generated with immunoSEQ multiplex PCR, while TCRdb's copy carries only in-frame clones and drops some. The sample lists more than 2,500 clones; 62% were seen once. The sequenced sample was ascending colon tissue, obtained at autopsy. The receptors stem from a male patient aged 60 or older with steroid-refractory graft-versus-host disease after an allogeneic stem cell transplant. Some T cells may be transferred from the graft donor.

The rearrangement joins TRBV15 to TRBJ2-3; D is uncertain. V dropped 0 bases and J dropped 4 bases, with 20 bases sitting between them. Germline values: CDR1 LNHNV, CDR2 YYDKDF (reference sequence). This CDR3 comprises 18 residues. As DNA, the CDR3 is TGTGCCACCAGCAGAGATCCCAAGTGGGCGCCGCATCCAGATACGCAGTATTTT. Protein product: CATSRDPKWAPHPDTQYF.

There are a few counts of this clone. The chain is built from TRBV6-5 and TRBJ1-6; D gene uncertain. V was trimmed by 7 bases and J by 9 bases, leaving 19 bases between them. CDR3 length equals 15 residues. Germline V gives CDR1 MNHEY, CDR2 SVGAGI. The CDR3: CASNPSRGRSSPLHF. The CDR3 nucleotides are TGTGCCAGCAACCCTAGTCGGGGAAGGAGTTCACCCCTCCACTTT.